This T cell receptor (beta chain) was retrieved from a study of OX40 agonist ivuxolimab in advanced cancers. The germline V gene encodes CDR1 PRHDT and CDR2 FYEKMQ (reference sequence). This CDR3 region has 17 residues. Deletions cut 6 bases from V and 6 bases from J, with 24 bases between. Measured with immunoSEQ multiplex PCR; TCRdb has only the in-frame clones, and not every one. The data contain 55,000 to 65,000 clones, roughly nine tenths of them singletons. V and J are TRBV13 and TRBJ2-1, with D tentatively TRBD2 (6 bases). The sequence derives from an adult with an advanced solid tumor such as melanoma, head and neck, liver or kidney cancer. The starting material was CD4+ or CD8+ T cells sorted from blood, obtained in a trial of the OX40 agonist ivuxolimab. This CDR3 reads CASRSSLEGGLLNEQFF. The DNA for the CDR3 is TGTGCCAGCAGATCTTCTTTGGAGGGCGGTCTTCTCAATGAGCAGTTCTTC.